These T cell receptor beta chains were read from a single sample in a study of human thymus T cells. The assay was immunoSEQ multiplex PCR, and TCRdb's table has in-frame clones only and misses some. The sample lists approximately 46,000 clones; 85% to 95% were seen once. Sample: blood. The source of these receptors is a girl less than two years old with a congenital heart defect but otherwise immunologically healthy. Each CDR3 is given with its conserved first and last residue. D genes are given only for firm matches. The size field is filled for only some rows; it gives once, few, many or a size class.

. TRBJ2-7 . 15 TRBV5-4 CASSLAGVATYEQYF TGTGCCAGCAGCTTGGCCGGGGTGGCAACCTACGAGCAGTACTTC
once TRBJ2-2 TRBD2 19 TRBV7-2 CASSYPLPLADVYTGELFF TGTGCCAGCAGCTATCCCTTACCACTAGCGGACGTTTACACCGGGGAGCTGTTTTTT
. TRBJ2-2 TRBD1 18 TRBV5-7 CASSLAAPGQENTGELFF TGTGCCAGCAGCTTGGCAGCTCCGGGACAGGAGAACACCGGGGAGCTGTTTTTT
. TRBJ2-6 TRBD1 18 TRBV27 CASSLRGQASSGANVLTF TGTGCCAGCAGTTTAAGGGGACAGGCGAGCTCTGGGGCCAACGTCCTGACTTTC
. TRBJ2-3 . 17 TRBV29-1 CSVGVARGRHLADTQYF TGCAGCGTTGGTGTGGCCAGAGGGAGACACCTTGCAGATACGCAGTATTTT
once TRBJ2-2 TRBD2 17 TRBV5-1 CASSFSGPNRNTGELFF TGCGCCAGCAGCTTTAGCGGGCCAAACCGGAACACCGGGGAGCTGTTTTTT
. TRBJ1-1 TRBD1 14 TRBV29-1 CSVSPEGAITEAFF TGCAGCGTGTCCCCGGAGGGGGCTATCACTGAAGCTTTCTTT
few TRBJ2-5 . 13 TRBV7-6 CASSLGRGETQYF TGTGCCAGCAGCTTAGGTCGGGGGGAGACCCAGTACTTC
few TRBJ1-1 . 13 TRBV7-9 CASSLARVGEAFF TGTGCCAGCAGCTTAGCCAGGGTCGGCGAAGCTTTCTTT
. TRBJ1-2 TRBD1 13 TRBV6-6 CASNDRVGDGYTF TGTGCCAGCAATGACAGGGTAGGGGATGGCTACACCTTC
. TRBJ1-2 . 16 TRBV7-2 CASSLGGPPSHYGYTF TGTGCCAGCAGCTTAGGAGGGCCACCTTCCCACTATGGCTACACCTTC
. TRBJ2-1 TRBD2 16 TRBV7-2 CASSERGPSSYNEQFF TGTGCCAGCAGCGAGCGGGGTCCAAGCTCCTACAATGAGCAGTTCTTC
. TRBJ2-1 TRBD2 14 TRBV11-2 CASSLSGSVDEQFF TGTGCCAGCAGCCTTAGCGGGAGTGTGGATGAGCAGTTCTTC
. TRBJ2-7 TRBD2 13 TRBV10-1 CASNGGSSYEQYF TGCGCCAGCAACGGCGGGAGCTCCTACGAGCAGTACTTC
. TRBJ2-7 TRBD2 15 TRBV5-1 CASSRTSGTVYEQYF TGCGCCAGCAGCCGGACTAGCGGGACTGTATACGAGCAGTACTTC
. TRBJ1-2 . 13 TRBV6-5 CASSYSTGNGYTF TGTGCCAGCAGTTACTCAACAGGGAACGGCTACACCTTC
. TRBJ2-3 . 14 TRBV7-2 CASSWPRGADTQYF TGTGCCAGCAGCTGGCCGCGCGGGGCAGATACGCAGTATTTT
. TRBJ1-2 . 15 TRBV27 CASSFWGNINYGYTF TGTGCCAGCAGTTTTTGGGGGAATATTAACTATGGCTACACCTTC
. TRBJ2-1 . 12 TRBV15 CATSRVDGEQFF TGTGCCACCAGCAGAGTTGACGGAGAGCAGTTCTTC
. TRBJ2-7 . 15 TRBV28 CASTPGAFRIYEQYF TGTGCCAGCACCCCTGGGGCTTTCCGTATCTACGAGCAGTACTTC
once TRBJ1-3 TRBD1 13 TRBV2 CASKTGSGNTIYF TGTGCCAGCAAGACAGGGTCTGGAAACACCATATATTTT
. TRBJ2-7 . 15 TRBV4-1 CASSQEGRGSDEQYF TGCGCCAGCAGCCAAGAAGGCCGGGGTTCGGATGAGCAGTACTTC
. TRBJ2-1 . 15 TRBV4-1 CASSQGGLDYNEQFF TGCGCCAGCAGCCAGGGGGGACTGGATTACAATGAGCAGTTCTTC
. TRBJ2-5 . 10 TRBV28 CAGLGETQYF TGTGCCGGCCTAGGGGAGACCCAGTACTTC
once TRBJ2-1 . 15 TRBV2 CASSEEVGSYNEQFF TGTGCCAGCAGTGAAGAAGTGGGATCCTACAATGAGCAGTTCTTC
. TRBJ2-1 . 14 TRBV4-1 CASSRATGFDEQFF TGCGCCAGCAGCCGGGCCACAGGGTTCGATGAGCAGTTCTTC
. TRBJ2-4 . 15 TRBV2 CAIGQGSTAKNIQYF TGTGCCATCGGTCAGGGGTCTACAGCCAAAAACATTCAGTACTTC
. TRBJ2-1 TRBD2 15 TRBV10-1 CASSVGTSGSGEQFF TGCGCCAGCAGTGTCGGGACTAGCGGGTCAGGTGAGCAGTTCTTC
. TRBJ2-1 . 13 TRBV29-1 CSVEDPRGGEQFF TGCAGCGTTGAAGATCCACGGGGAGGTGAGCAGTTCTTC
. TRBJ1-4 . 16 TRBV6-6 CASSYSLNRVGEKLFF TGTGCCAGCAGTTACTCATTGAACAGGGTGGGTGAAAAACTGTTTTTT
. TRBJ1-1 TRBD1 15 TRBV10-3 CAISETGTGVPEAFF TGTGCCATCAGTGAGACTGGGACAGGGGTGCCTGAAGCTTTCTTT
once TRBJ2-1 TRBD2 15 TRBV6-5 CASSLSTSGRAPPFF TGTGCCAGCAGTCTCAGCACTAGCGGGAGGGCCCCTCCGTTCTTC
once TRBJ2-7 TRBD2 23 TRBV4-2 CASSQEGGLGRLAGDRSPYEQYF TGTGCCAGCAGCCAAGAGGGGGGCTTGGGGAGACTAGCGGGTGACCGAAGTCCCTACGAGCAGTACTTC
. TRBJ2-7 TRBD2 15 TRBV2 CASSEGGLAFYEQYF TGTGCCAGCAGTGAGGGGGGACTAGCTTTCTACGAGCAGTACTTC
few TRBJ1-1 TRBD1 12 TRBV29-1 CSVGTGQTEAFF TGCAGCGTAGGGACAGGGCAAACTGAAGCTTTCTTT
. TRBJ2-6 . 16 TRBV6-5 CASSYSRGSGANVLTF TGTGCCAGCAGTTACTCGAGGGGGTCTGGGGCCAACGTCCTGACTTTC
. TRBJ2-1 . 14 TRBV7-9 CASSSTDGYNEQFF TGTGCCAGCAGCTCGACGGACGGATACAATGAGCAGTTCTTC
. TRBJ2-1 . 16 TRBV12-5 CASGQKLARVVYEQFF TGTGCTAGTGGTCAAAAGTTGGCCAGGGTGGTCTATGAGCAGTTCTTC
once TRBJ1-1 TRBD1 15 TRBV7-9 CASSPRTGGNTEAFF TGTGCCAGCAGCCCGCGGACAGGGGGCAACACTGAAGCTTTCTTT
. TRBJ2-7 . 12 TRBV30 CAWSYWDYEQYF TGTGCCTGGAGCTACTGGGACTACGAGCAGTACTTC
. TRBJ1-5 . 11 TRBV28 CASTRQGPQHF TGTGCCAGTACCCGTCAGGGGCCCCAGCATTTT
. TRBJ1-2 . 12 TRBV7-2 CASSLGIYGYTF TGTGCCAGCAGCTTAGGGATCTATGGCTACACCTTC